Shown below are 3 T cell receptor beta chains from a single sample sequenced in a study of tumor-infiltrating lymphocytes in localized non-small cell lung cancer. The protocol was immunoSEQ multiplex PCR, while the TCRdb copy is restricted to in-frame clones and leaves out a portion. The sample includes some 15,000 clones, approximately 70% of them seen just once. Specimen: lung tumor tissue. Receptors originate from a human donor with non-small cell lung cancer.

The chain links TRBV5-1 to TRBJ2-7; 9 bases are shared with TRBD1. There are 16 residues in the CDR3. CDR1 is SGHRS and CDR2 is YFSETQ in the germline V gene. V gave up 6 bases and J gave up 0 bases; unmatched junction bases: 10. The DNA of the CDR3 is TGCGCCAGCAATCCCAAGGCGGGACAGGGCTCCTACGAGCAGTACTTC. Residues: CASNPKAGQGSYEQYF.

The chain employs TRBV7-8 and TRBJ1-5, with D perhaps matching TRBD1 (6 bases). CDR3 length equals 17 residues. Germline CDR1 reads SGHVS; CDR2 reads FQNEAQ. Trimming stripped 7 bases from V and 5 bases from J, with 24 bases between. In DNA, the CDR3 is TGTGCCAGCACCCGGGACACGGTGGGTTATCGATATCAGCCCCAGCATTTT. Protein product: CASTRDTVGYRYQPQHF. The whole variable domain, remainder taken from reference TRBV7-8 and TRBJ1-5, is GAGVSQSPRYKVAKRGQDVALRCDPISGHVSLFWYQQALGQGPEFLTYFQNEAQLDKSGLPSDRFFAERPEGSVSTLKIQRTQQEDSAVYLCASTRDTVGYRYQPQHFGDGTRLSIL.

The chain employs TRBV6-5 and TRBJ2-2; D gene unclear. Germline CDR1 is MNHEY and CDR2 is SVGAGI. The CDR3 totals 15 residues. V dropped 0 bases and J dropped 1 base, with 6 bases sitting between them. The DNA of the CDR3 is TGTGCCAGCAGTTACTCGAAGGGGAACACCGGGGAGCTGTTTTTT. Translation: CASSYSKGNTGELFF.